This T cell receptor (beta chain) was sequenced for a study of T cell responses to AZD1222 COVID-19 vaccine. CDR1 is MNHEY and CDR2 is SMNVEV in the germline V gene (reference sequence). The CDR3 sequence is 16 residues long. The V gene end was trimmed by 6 bases and the J gene end by 10 bases; junction bases not matched to a gene: 18. The study, taken as a whole, reports: Vaccine-associated CD4 TCRs ranged over spike, dominating at 160-218 and 743-854.

Second-dose recipients at about 4 or about 12 weeks were treated as one pooled group. Method: immunoSEQ multiplex PCR; TCRdb's copy keeps in-frame clones and lacks some. The sample shows over 140,000 clones, 80% to 95% of them seen only once. About this clone: Its matching antigen is unknown.

This material consisted of peripheral blood, taken 28 days after the second AZD1222 dose. This clonotype was obtained from an adult who received the AZD1222 COVID-19 vaccine. This rearrangement joins TRBV27 to TRBJ2-1; 7 bases match TRBD2. Here the CDR3 reads CASRIRPGEGLGEQFF. The CDR3 DNA is TGTGCCAGCAGGATTCGTCCGGGGGAGGGCTTGGGAGAGCAGTTCTTC.